This T cell receptor beta chain was identified in a study of cytomegalovirus exposure and HLA in healthy donors. Turning to the study itself: Earlier findings included about 120 million unique TCR beta sequences obtained from 150 million to 200 million T cells.

For this clone: Antigen unknown.

The PCR made use of 60 Vbeta and 13 Jbeta primers. Clones were sequenced by immunoSEQ multiplex PCR, and TCRdb holds only the in-frame ones, with some missing. The sample contains under 90,000 clones, over 80% of which appear only once. Broader study findings: A few chains linked to CMV were shown in vitro to be specific for CMV antigens.

Trimming cost V 7 bases and J 0 bases; bases outside gene matches: 8. This CDR3 is 15 amino acids long. Per the germline V gene, CDR1 is SGDLS and CDR2 is YYNGEE. Sequencing used PBMCs. J is TRBJ2-5 and V is TRBV9; TRBD1 matches 8 bases. The origin of this receptor is a man younger than 35 in good health and CMV-seronegative. CDR3 loop: CASSRGQANQETQYF. CDR3 sequence (DNA): TGTGCCAGCTCCCGGGGACAGGCCAACCAAGAGACCCAGTACTTC.